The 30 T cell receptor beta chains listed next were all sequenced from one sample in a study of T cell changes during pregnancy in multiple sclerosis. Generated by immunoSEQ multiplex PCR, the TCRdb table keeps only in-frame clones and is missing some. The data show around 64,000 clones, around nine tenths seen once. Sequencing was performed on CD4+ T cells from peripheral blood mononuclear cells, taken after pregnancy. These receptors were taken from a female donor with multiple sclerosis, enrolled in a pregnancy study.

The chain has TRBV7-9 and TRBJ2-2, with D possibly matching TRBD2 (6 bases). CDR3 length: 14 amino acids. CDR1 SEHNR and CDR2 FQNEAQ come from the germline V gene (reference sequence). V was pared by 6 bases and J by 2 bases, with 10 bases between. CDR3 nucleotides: TGTGCCAGCAGGCTAGCGATCAACACCGGGGAGCTGTTTTTT. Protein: CASRLAINTGELFF.

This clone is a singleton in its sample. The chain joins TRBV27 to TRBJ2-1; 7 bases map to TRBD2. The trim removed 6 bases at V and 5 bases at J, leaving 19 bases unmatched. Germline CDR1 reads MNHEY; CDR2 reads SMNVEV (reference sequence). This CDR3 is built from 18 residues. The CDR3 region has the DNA TGTGCCAGCAGGGAACGGGGGGAGCCGGGCATTTTCCACAATGAGCAGTTCTTC. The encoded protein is CASRERGEPGIFHNEQFF.

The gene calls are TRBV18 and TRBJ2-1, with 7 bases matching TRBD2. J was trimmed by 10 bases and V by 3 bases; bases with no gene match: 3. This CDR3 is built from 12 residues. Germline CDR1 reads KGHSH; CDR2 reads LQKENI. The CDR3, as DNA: TGTGCCAGCTCACCGACTAGCATAGAGCAGTTCTTC. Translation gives CASSPTSIEQFF.

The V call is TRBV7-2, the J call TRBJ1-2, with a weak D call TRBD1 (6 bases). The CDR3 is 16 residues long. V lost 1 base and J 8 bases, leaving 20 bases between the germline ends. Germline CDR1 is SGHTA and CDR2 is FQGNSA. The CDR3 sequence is CASSLGFGRGGEGYTF. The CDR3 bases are TGTGCCAGCAGCTTAGGGTTCGGAAGAGGGGGTGAGGGCTACACCTTC.

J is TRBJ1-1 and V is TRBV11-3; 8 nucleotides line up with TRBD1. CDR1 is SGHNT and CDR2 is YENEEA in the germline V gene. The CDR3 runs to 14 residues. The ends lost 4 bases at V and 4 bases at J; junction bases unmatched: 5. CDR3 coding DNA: TGTGCCAGCAGCTCCCGGACAGGGAGCACTGAAGCTTTCTTT. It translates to CASSSRTGSTEAFF.

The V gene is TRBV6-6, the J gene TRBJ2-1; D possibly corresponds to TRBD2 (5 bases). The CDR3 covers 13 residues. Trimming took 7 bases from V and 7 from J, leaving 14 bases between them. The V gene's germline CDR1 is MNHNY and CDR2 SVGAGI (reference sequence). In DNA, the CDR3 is TGTGCCAGCATTGGGCATTCGGGGAATGAGCAGTTCTTC. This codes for CASIGHSGNEQFF.

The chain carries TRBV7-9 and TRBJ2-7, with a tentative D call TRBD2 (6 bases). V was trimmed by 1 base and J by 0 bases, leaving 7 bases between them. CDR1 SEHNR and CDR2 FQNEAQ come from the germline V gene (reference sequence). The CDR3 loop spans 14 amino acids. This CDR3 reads CASSLGTTSYEQYF. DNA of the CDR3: TGTGCCAGCAGCTTAGGGACTACCTCCTACGAGCAGTACTTC.

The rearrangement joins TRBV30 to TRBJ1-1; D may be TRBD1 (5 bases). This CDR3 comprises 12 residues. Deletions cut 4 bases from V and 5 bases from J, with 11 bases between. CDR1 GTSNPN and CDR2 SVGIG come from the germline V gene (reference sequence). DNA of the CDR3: TGTGCCTGGACCCCCGGGGGGACTGAAGCTTTCTTT. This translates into CAWTPGGTEAFF.

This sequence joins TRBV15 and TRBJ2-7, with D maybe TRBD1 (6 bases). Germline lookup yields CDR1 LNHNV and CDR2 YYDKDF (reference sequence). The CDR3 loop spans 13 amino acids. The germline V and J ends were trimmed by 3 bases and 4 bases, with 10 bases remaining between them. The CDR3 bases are TGTGCCACCAGCAGGAGCAGGGGATACGAGCAGTACTTC. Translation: CATSRSRGYEQYF.

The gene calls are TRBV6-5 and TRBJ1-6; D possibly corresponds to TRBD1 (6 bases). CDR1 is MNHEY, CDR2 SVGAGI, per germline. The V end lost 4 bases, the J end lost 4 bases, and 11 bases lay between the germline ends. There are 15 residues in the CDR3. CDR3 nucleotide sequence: TGTGCCAGCAGTTCAAGGACAGCTTATAATTCACCCCTCCACTTT. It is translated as CASSSRTAYNSPLHF.

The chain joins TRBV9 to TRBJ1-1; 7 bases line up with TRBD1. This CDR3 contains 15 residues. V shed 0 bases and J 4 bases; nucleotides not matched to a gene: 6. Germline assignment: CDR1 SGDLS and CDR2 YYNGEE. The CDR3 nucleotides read TGTGCCAGCAGCGTAGGAGGTAGGGGGCCCACTGAAGCTTTCTTT. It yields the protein CASSVGGRGPTEAFF.

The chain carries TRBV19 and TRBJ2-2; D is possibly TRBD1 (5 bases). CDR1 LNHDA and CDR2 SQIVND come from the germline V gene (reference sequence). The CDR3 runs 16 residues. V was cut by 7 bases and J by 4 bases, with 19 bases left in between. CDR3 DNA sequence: TGTGCCAGTAACCCCTTTGGGGCCGAGAGCACCGGGGAGCTGTTTTTT. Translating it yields CASNPFGAESTGELFF.

This CDR3 reads CASSQRLAGGENEQYF. The CDR3 DNA reads as TGTGCCAGCAGCCAAAGACTAGCGGGGGGAGAAAACGAGCAGTACTTC. The chain joins TRBV7-2 to TRBJ2-7; 13 positions agree with TRBD2. The germline CDR1 and CDR2 sequences are SGHTA and FQGNSA. V was clipped by 5 bases and J by 5 bases; unmatched bases: 9. This CDR3 spans 16 amino acids.

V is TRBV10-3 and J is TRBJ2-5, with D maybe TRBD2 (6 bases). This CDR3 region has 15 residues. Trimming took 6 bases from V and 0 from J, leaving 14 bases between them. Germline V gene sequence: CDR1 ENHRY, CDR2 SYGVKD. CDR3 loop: CAIRGGRRNQETQYF. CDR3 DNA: TGTGCCATCAGGGGGGGTAGGCGGAACCAAGAGACCCAGTACTTC.

CDR3 in amino acids: CATSRVQGPNQPQHF. DNA of the CDR3: TGTGCCACCAGCAGAGTTCAGGGCCCGAATCAGCCCCAGCATTTT. The gene calls are TRBV15 and TRBJ1-5; tentative D call: TRBD1 (5 bases). The CDR3 is 15 residues long. The ends were cut back, 1 base at V and 4 bases at J, with 11 bases in the middle. The germline V gene encodes CDR1 LNHNV and CDR2 YYDKDF (reference sequence).

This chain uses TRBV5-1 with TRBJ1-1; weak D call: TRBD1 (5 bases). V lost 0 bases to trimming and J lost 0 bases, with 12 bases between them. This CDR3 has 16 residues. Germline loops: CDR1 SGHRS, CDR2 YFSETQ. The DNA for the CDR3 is TGCGCCAGCAGCTTGGAGGGGATGGGGATGAACACTGAAGCTTTCTTT. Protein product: CASSLEGMGMNTEAFF.

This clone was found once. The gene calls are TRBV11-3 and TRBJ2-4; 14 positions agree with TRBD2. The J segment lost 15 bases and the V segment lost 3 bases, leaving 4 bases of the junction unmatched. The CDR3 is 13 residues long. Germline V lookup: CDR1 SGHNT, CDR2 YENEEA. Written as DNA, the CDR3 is TGTGCCAGCAGCTTGACTAGCGGGGGGGAGGTGTACTTC. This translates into CASSLTSGGEVYF.

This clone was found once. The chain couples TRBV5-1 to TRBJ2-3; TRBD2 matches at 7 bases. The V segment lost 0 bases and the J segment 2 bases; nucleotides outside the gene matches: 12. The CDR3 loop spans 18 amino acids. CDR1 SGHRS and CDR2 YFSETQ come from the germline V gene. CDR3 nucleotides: TGCGCCAGCAGCTTGGGGACGGGAGGCTCTATCCTCACAGATACGCAGTATTTT. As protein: CASSLGTGGSILTDTQYF.

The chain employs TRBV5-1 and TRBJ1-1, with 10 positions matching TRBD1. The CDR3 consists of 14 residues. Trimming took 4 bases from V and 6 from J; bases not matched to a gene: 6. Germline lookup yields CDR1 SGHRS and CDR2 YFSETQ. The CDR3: CASSMGQGSAEAFF. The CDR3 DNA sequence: TGCGCCAGCAGCATGGGACAGGGGTCCGCTGAAGCTTTCTTT.

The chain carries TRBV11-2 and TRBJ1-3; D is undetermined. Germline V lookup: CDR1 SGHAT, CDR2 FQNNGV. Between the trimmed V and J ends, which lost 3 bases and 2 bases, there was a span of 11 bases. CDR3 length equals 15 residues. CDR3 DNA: TGTGCCAGCAGCTTGCGACTCCTTACTGGAAACACCATATATTTT. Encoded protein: CASSLRLLTGNTIYF.

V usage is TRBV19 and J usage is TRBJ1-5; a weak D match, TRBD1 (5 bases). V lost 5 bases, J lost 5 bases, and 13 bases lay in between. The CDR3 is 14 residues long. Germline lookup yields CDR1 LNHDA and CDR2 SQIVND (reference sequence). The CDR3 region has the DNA TGTGCCAGTAGTCTCATCGGAGGGGATCAGCCCCAGCATTTT. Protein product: CASSLIGGDQPQHF.

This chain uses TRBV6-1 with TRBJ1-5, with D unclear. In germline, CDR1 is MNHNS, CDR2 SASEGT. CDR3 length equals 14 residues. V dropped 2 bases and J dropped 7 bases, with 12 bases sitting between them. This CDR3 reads CASSESVRSQPQHF. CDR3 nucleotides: TGTGCCAGCAGTGAAAGTGTTCGGTCCCAGCCCCAGCATTTT.

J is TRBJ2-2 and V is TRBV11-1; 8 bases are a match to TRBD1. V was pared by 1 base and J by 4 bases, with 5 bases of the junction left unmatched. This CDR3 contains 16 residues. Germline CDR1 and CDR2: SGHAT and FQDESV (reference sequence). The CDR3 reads CASSLDLQGGTGELFF. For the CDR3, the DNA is TGTGCCAGCAGCTTAGACCTACAGGGGGGCACCGGGGAGCTGTTTTTT.

The CDR3 is CASSLEGGRANTGELFF. The CDR3 DNA reads as TGTGCCAGCAGCTTGGAGGGCGGGAGGGCCAACACCGGGGAGCTGTTTTTT. The V and J genes are TRBV5-4 and TRBJ2-2; 9 bases match TRBD2. J gave up 2 bases and V 0 bases, and 5 bases lay outside the gene matches. Germline V gene sequence: CDR1 SGHNT, CDR2 YYREEE (reference sequence). CDR3 length: 17 amino acids.

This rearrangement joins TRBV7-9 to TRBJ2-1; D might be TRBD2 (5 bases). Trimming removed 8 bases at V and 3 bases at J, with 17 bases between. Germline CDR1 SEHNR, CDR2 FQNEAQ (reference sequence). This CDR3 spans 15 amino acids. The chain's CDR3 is CASEPGSGVYNEQFF. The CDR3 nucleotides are TGTGCCAGCGAGCCCGGTTCCGGGGTCTACAATGAGCAGTTCTTC.

Here the CDR3 reads CASATGQPYNEQFF. CDR3 nucleotides: TGTGCCAGCGCAACGGGACAGCCTTACAATGAGCAGTTCTTC. This rearrangement joins TRBV6-1 to TRBJ2-1, with 7 bases aligning to TRBD1. CDR1 and CDR2 (germline): MNHNS, SASEGT. The J segment lost 4 bases and the V segment lost 8 bases, leaving 8 bases of the junction unmatched. The CDR3 has 14 amino acids.

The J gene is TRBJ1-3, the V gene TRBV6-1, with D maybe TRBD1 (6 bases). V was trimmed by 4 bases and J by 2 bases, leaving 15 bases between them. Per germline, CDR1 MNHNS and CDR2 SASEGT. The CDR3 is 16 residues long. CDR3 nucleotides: TGTGCCAGCAGTGGACGGGAGGGGACAACTGGAAACACCATATATTTT. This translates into CASSGREGTTGNTIYF.

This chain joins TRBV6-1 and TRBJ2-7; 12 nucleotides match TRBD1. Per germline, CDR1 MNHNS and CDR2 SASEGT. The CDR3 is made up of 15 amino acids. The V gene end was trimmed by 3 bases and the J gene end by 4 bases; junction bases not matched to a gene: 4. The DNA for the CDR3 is TGTGCCAGCAGTGATAGGGACAGGGGGCTGTACGAGCAGTACTTC. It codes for CASSDRDRGLYEQYF.

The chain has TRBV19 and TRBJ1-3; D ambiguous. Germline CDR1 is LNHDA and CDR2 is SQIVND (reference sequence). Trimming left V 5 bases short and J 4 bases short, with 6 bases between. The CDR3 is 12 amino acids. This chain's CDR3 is CASSLLGNTIYF. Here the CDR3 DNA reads TGTGCCAGTAGTCTACTCGGAAACACCATATATTTT.

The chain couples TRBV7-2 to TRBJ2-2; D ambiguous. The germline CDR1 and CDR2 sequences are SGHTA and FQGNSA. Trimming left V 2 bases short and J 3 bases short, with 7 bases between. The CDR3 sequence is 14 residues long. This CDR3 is CASSLFLYTGELFF. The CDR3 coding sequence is TGTGCCAGCAGCTTATTTCTCTACACCGGGGAGCTGTTTTTT.